The T cell receptor beta chain under discussion was sequenced for a study of blood T cell repertoires in COVID-19. Original handling: Reference gene primer amplification yielded estimated nucleated cell counts. The method was immunoSEQ multiplex PCR; TCRdb's version includes in-frame clones alone and lacks a portion of them. The V and J calls and clone size are taken from that table; D and trimming were inferred from the DNA. There are about 46,000 clones in the sample; approximately 85% occur only once, and around a sixth lies in the top ten. The ends were cut back, 0 bases at V and 7 bases at J, with 10 bases in the middle. Germline lookup yields CDR1 MNHEY and CDR2 SVGEGT. CDR3 length equals 15 residues.

The chain couples TRBV6-2 or TRBV6-3 to TRBJ1-6; D is uncertain. Sequencing was performed on peripheral blood. The source is a human donor in a cohort sampled during active COVID-19. The donor label of this sample is uncertain. The CDR3 here is CASSYSQVLNSPLHF. CDR3 in DNA: TGTGCCAGCAGTTACTCCCAGGTGTTGAATTCACCCCTCCACTTT.